This T cell receptor beta chain was retrieved from a study of radiation and T cells in renal cell carcinoma. Indicated time point: blood 4 weeks post-SBRT, at nephrectomy. The sample's treatment: 15 Gy SBRT to primary tumor, nephrectomy 4 weeks later. Nephrectomy followed 15 Gy stereotactic body radiation by 4 weeks. Clear cell pathology was present in this patient's renal cell carcinoma. Study conclusions and caveats: Pretreatment tumor biopsies were lacking, so baseline clonotypes are unknown. In blood, top tumor clones expanded by 2 weeks, shrinking by 4.

A single count supports this clone. The antigen is not known. The assay was immunoSEQ multiplex PCR, and TCRdb's table has in-frame clones only and misses some. The sample lists around 81,000 clones; 70% to 90% were seen once. Per germline, CDR1 ENHRY and CDR2 SYGVKD. The V segment lost 6 bases and the J segment 7 bases; nucleotides outside the gene matches: 8. This CDR3 is built from 14 residues. The J gene is TRBJ2-4, the V gene TRBV10-3, with 8 bases matching TRBD1. This TCR was sampled from a middle-aged man with renal cell carcinoma. This specimen consisted of blood, obtained from a patient whose treatment included radiotherapy and nephrectomy. The DNA for the CDR3 is TGTGCCATCAGCGGACAGGGCCTTGGGAACATTCAGTACTTC. Its translation: CAISGQGLGNIQYF.